This TCR beta chain was recovered during a study of blood T cells in healthy people across ages. The overall study: When template switching was applied, about one barcoded beta molecule was captured per two T cells.

It was with a sample-barcoded 5' primer and a J-beta primer mix that a second PCR of roughly 7 to 12 cycles was run. Every cDNA molecule bore a tag from a template-switch adaptor containing 12 random nucleotides. TCRdb re-analysed the 5' RACE reads in MiXCR, keeping a single row per CDR3 protein. This sample yields roughly 2 million distinct CDR3 sequences, of which roughly 49% are seen a single time; 2.1% belongs to the top ten. The V gene's germline CDR1 is DFQATT and CDR2 SNEGSKA (reference sequence). This CDR3 region has 13 residues. This clonotype was observed a few times. The clonotype originates from a woman in her thirties or forties in good health. The sequenced sample was blood. The chain links TRBV20-1 to TRBJ2-3; TRBD2 matches 12 bases. The chain's CDR3 is CNPLAGGRDTQYF. The CDR3 DNA is TGCAACCCACTAGCGGGGGGCCGAGATACGCAGTATTTT.